A single TCR beta chain is shown here with its context. The antigen it binds to is not known. No much larger clonotype is one base removed from it; base qualities were not supplied. The data belong to a study of OX40 agonist ivuxolimab in advanced cancers. In the study overall: Ivuxolimab was a fully human IgG2 agonistic monoclonal antibody targeting the costimulatory receptor OX40 (CD134). Intravenous ivuxolimab was administered to patients every 2 weeks at six dose levels: 0.01, 0.1, 0.3, 1.5, 3 and 10 mg/kg. Of the approximately 50 patients in dose escalation, about 20 had hepatocellular carcinoma, some 15 had melanoma, 9 had renal cell carcinoma and 9 had head and neck cancer. The dose-escalation cohort was almost 85% male with a mean age of about 54 years, ranging from roughly 23 to 79. Patients were allowed to have had prior anti-PD-1, anti-PD-L1 or anti-CTLA-4 therapy, and 30% to 50% of the dose-escalation patients had previously received checkpoint inhibitors. Partial responses occurred in three dose-escalation patients: two with cutaneous melanoma and one with hepatocellular carcinoma. The point of sequencing TCRbeta in the periphery was to test whether ivuxolimab changed TCR sequence diversity and drove clonal T-cell expansion. The monotherapy dose-escalation portion (N ≈ 50 patients) of the phase I ivuxolimab trial is reported in the paper.

Patients with autoimmune disease history or receiving systemic immunosuppression were excluded from the trial. Peripheral blood for TCR sequencing was collected from all dose cohorts at baseline, on cycle 4 day 1, and on cycle 7 day 1. The samples were taken from a phase I, first-in-human, multicenter, open-label dose-escalation trial of ivuxolimab. Adults with locally advanced or metastatic melanoma, renal cell, hepatocellular, or head and neck squamous cell carcinoma were enrolled in the trial. CD4+ and CD8+ T cells were sorted separately from peripheral blood before TCR sequencing. The CDR3, cysteine through phenylalanine, is 14 amino acids long. The DNA shown is the 42-base CDR3, in frame from base 1. Cut back by 0 bases and 5 bases, the V and J ends lie 12 bases apart. CDR1 and CDR2 are drawn from the germline V gene: SGHDT, YYEEEE. Genomic DNA was isolated from the sorted cells so that the TCRbeta CDR3 region could be sequenced. The immunoSEQ Assay was used to sequence the TCRbeta CDR3 regions. This immuneACCESS table, as held by TCRdb, lists in-frame sequences with V and J called but not all clones. Of the missing ones, under half trace to an unresolved V gene in checked studies; the others have no known cause. Within this sample are about 46,000 clones, with over 75% of them counted one time only. The ten biggest clones cover 10% to 15% of the sample.

Study-level results and caveats: Low levels of normalized T-cell clonal expansion were also shown by some nonresponding patients. After ivuxolimab, expanded clones were on average more numerous among CD8+ T cells than among CD4+ T cells. Which antigens the clonally expanded peripheral T cells were specific for was not determined. At doses of 0.1 to 3.0 mg/kg, clonal expansion of both CD4+ and CD8+ T cells in blood was seen between baseline and week 6. In partial responders in the 0.1-3.0 mg/kg groups, normalized peripheral clonal expansion was found to be among the lowest, especially among CD8+ T cells.

Recombination connected TRBV5-6 to TRBJ2-7, with the D gene not clear enough to name. The specimen comprised CD4+ or CD8+ T cells sorted from blood, sampled in a trial of the OX40 agonist ivuxolimab. The clonotype was recovered from an adult with an advanced solid tumor such as melanoma, head and neck, liver or kidney cancer. The CDR3 reads CASSLGWGKNEQYF. The base sequence is TGTGCCAGCAGCTTGGGTTGGGGTAAGAACGAGCAGTACTTC.